This TCR beta chain derives from a study of Graves' ophthalmopathy and Graves' hyperthyroidism. About the study: Investigators collected peripheral blood at initial diagnosis, before any treatment was given.

Uncontrolled infections, pregnancy, lactation or other autoimmune diseases led to patient exclusion. This clonotype appeared many times. Amplification from RNA transcripts yielded the TCR beta CDR3 regions. In the first round, RT-PCR was carried out with HTBI primers, and a multiplex PCR formed the second round. In TCRdb, the multiplex PCR reads were re-called with MiXCR into one record per CDR3 protein. The repertoire holds approximately 460,000 distinct CDR3 sequences, with around 14% as singletons. J gave up 7 bases and V 6 bases, and 10 bases lay outside the gene matches. The CDR3 loop spans 14 amino acids. The germline gives CDR1 MNHNS, CDR2 SASEGT.

The receptor was derived from a woman aged 25 to 45 with Graves' ophthalmopathy. Material for sequencing was blood. The chain is built from TRBV6-1 and TRBJ1-2, with 8 bases fitting TRBD1. Here the CDR3 DNA reads TGTGCCAGCAGCGAGCTGGACAGGGAATCTGGCTACACCTTC. Translated: CASSELDRESGYTF.